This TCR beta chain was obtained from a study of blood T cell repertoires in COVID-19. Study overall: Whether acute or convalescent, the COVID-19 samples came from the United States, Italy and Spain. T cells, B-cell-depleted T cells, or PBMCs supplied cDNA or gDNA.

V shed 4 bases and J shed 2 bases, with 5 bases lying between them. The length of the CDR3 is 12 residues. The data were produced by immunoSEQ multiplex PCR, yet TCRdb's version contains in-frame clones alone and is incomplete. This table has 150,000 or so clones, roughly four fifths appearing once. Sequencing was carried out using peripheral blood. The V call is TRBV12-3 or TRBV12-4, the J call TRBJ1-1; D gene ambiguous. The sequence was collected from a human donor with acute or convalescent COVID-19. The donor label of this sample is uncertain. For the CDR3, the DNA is TGTGCCAGCAGTTCTTCCAACACTGAAGCTTTCTTT. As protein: CASSSSNTEAFF.